Detailed here is one T cell receptor (beta chain). The target antigen is unknown. The PCR was carried out with 60 Vbeta primers and 13 Jbeta primers. The table came from immunoSEQ multiplex PCR; TCRdb's copy has only in-frame clones and leaves some out. This sample has roughly 120,000 clones; approximately 70% occur once, and the top ten carry approximately 0.9%. The CDR3 spans 13 residues. V shed 8 bases and J 3 bases; nucleotides not matched to a gene: 4. The germline V gene has CDR1 WNHNN and CDR2 SYGVQD (reference sequence). These data originate in a study of cytomegalovirus exposure and HLA in healthy donors. General study findings and limits: Most TCR sequences were seen very rarely across donors, but some public TCRs occurred in many. Most likely, a cluster of highly shared sequence variants arose as a sequencing artifact.

The clonotype originates from a woman in her twenties or thirties in good health and CMV-seronegative. What was sequenced was PBMCs. This rearrangement joins TRBV10-1 to TRBJ2-1; 7 bases line up with TRBD2. DNA of the CDR3: TGCGCCAGCTCGAGCGGGGACTACAATGAGCAGTTCTTC. It yields the protein CASSSGDYNEQFF.